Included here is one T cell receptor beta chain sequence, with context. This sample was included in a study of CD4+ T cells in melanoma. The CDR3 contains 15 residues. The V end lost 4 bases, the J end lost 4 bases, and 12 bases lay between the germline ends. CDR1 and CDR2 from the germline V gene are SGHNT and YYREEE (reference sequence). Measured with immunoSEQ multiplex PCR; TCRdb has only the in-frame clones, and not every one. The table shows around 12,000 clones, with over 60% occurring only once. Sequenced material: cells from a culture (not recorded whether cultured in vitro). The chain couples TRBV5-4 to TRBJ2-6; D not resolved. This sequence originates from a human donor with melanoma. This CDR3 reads CASSLEPTGANVLTF. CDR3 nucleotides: TGTGCCAGCAGCCTTGAACCTACAGGGGCCAACGTCCTGACTTTC.